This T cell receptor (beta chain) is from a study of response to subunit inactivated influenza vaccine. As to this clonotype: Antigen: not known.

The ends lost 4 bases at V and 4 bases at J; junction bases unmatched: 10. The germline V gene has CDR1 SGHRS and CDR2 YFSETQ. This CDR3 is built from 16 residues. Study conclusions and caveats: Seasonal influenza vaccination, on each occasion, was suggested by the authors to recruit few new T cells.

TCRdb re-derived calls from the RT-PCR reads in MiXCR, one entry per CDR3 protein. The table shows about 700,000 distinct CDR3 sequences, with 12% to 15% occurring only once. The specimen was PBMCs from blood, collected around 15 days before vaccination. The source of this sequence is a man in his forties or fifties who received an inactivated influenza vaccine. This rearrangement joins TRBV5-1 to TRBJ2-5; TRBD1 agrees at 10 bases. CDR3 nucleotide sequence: TGCGCCAGCAGCCCGACAGGGGGCGCGGGACGAGAGACCCAGTACTTC. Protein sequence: CASSPTGGAGRETQYF.